This T cell receptor beta chain was captured by sequencing in a study of blood T cell repertoires in COVID-19. Study information: Samples of COVID-19 (acute and convalescent) were obtained from the United States, Italy and Spain. Nucleic acid was either cDNA or gDNA, and it came from T cells, B-cell-depleted T cells, or PBMCs.

V was clipped by 0 bases and J by 2 bases, with 5 bases between them. Germline V gene lookup returns CDR1 MNHEY and CDR2 SVGAGI. The CDR3 has 14 residues. Per the study methods: Amplification of reference gene primers was used by the study to estimate nucleated cell counts. Sequenced by immunoSEQ multiplex PCR; TCRdb stores in-frame clones only, minus some. The V and J calls and clone size come from that table; D and trimming were worked out from the DNA. The profile shows 200,000 to 250,000 clones, more than 80% of them singletons. Individuals aged about 18 to 89 years were recruited from some 26 US areas.

The V gene is TRBV6-5, the J gene TRBJ1-5; D call uncertain. The receptor was isolated from a man aged 30 to 45 who had recovered from COVID-19. Material: PBMCs or T cells enriched from blood (not recorded which). CDR3 nucleotides: TGTGCCAGCAGTTACTCTGAGGGCAATCAGCCCCAGCATTTT. Protein product: CASSYSEGNQPQHF.